This T cell receptor beta chain originates from a study of identical twins. Between the trimmed V and J ends, which lost 0 bases and 0 bases, there was a span of 12 bases. CDR3 size: 17 residues. Germline V gene lookup returns CDR1 MNHEY and CDR2 SVGAGI. Using its own MiXCR run on the 5' RACE reads, TCRdb lists one record per CDR3 protein. The table has about 220,000 distinct CDR3 sequences, less than 8% seen once. Study-level findings and limits: Researchers reported excess low generation probability among twin-shared out-of-frame alpha sequences. Carriage of fewer insertions was seen in abundant cord blood beta clonotypes, whereas memory repertoires showed none. The same donors were not followed; conclusions instead depended on cross-sectional statistical analysis.

This clonotype was observed a handful of times. The antigen is undetermined. These data were likewise used in another study, on yellow fever vaccine responses in identical twins.

The clonotype originates from a woman under 30 in good health. The chain couples TRBV6-5 to TRBJ2-1; D possibly corresponds to TRBD1 (5 bases). Material: memory (CD45RO+) T cells sorted from blood. The CDR3 coding sequence is TGTGCCAGCAGTTACTCGATAGCAGGGATCTCCTACAATGAGCAGTTCTTC. Translating it yields CASSYSIAGISYNEQFF.